Following are 25 T cell receptor beta chains from one sample sequenced in a study of control samples from healthy donors and cancer patients. Clones were sequenced by immunoSEQ multiplex PCR, and TCRdb holds only the in-frame ones, with some missing. The sample consists of about 170,000 clones, around 94% of them appearing once. What was sequenced was blood. The receptor source for this set is a woman between 18 and 30 years old in good health.

The genes are TRBV5-1 and TRBJ1-4; no clear D gene. V was pared by 0 bases and J by 7 bases, with 13 bases between. Germline V gene data show CDR1 as SGHRS and CDR2 as YFSETQ. The CDR3 runs 15 residues. The CDR3 coding sequence is TGCGCCAGCAGCTTGGGTGGAGGGATTGGTGAAAAACTGTTTTTT. Protein: CASSLGGGIGEKLFF.

Only one count was recorded for this clone. The V call is TRBV5-1, the J call TRBJ2-3; D gene unclear. The CDR3 spans 11 residues. The V gene's germline CDR1 is SGHRS and CDR2 YFSETQ. Deletions cut 2 bases from V and 4 bases from J, with 2 bases between. The CDR3 DNA is TGCGCCAGCAGCTTATCAGATACGCAGTATTTT. This sequence encodes CASSLSDTQYF.

The genes are TRBV6-2 or TRBV6-3 and TRBJ2-3; 10 nucleotides line up with TRBD2. J gave up 2 bases and V 6 bases, and 11 bases lay outside the gene matches. Looked up from germline, CDR1 is MNHEY and CDR2 is SVGEGT. CDR3 length: 17 residues. The CDR3, as DNA: TGTGCCAGCAGCTCCAGTCCTAGCGGGAGTGACACAGATACGCAGTATTTT. This encodes CASSSSPSGSDTDTQYF.

The rearrangement joins TRBV7-9 to TRBJ2-7; D tentatively fits TRBD1 or TRBD2 (5 bases each). Germline V gene sequence: CDR1 SEHNR, CDR2 FQNEAQ (reference sequence). This CDR3 spans 13 amino acids. The germline V and J ends were trimmed by 3 bases and 6 bases, with 12 bases remaining between them. CDR3 amino acids: CASSFTGAGEQYF. DNA for the CDR3: TGTGCCAGCAGCTTTACCGGGGCGGGCGAGCAGTACTTC. The complete variable domain, with remaining parts taken from reference TRBV7-9 and TRBJ2-7, reads DTGVSQNPRHKITKRGQNVTFRCDPISEHNRLYWYRQTLGQGPEFLTYFQNEAQLEKSRLLSDRFSAERPKGSFSTLEIQRTEQGDSAMYLCASSFTGAGEQYFGPGTRLTVT.

This chain connects TRBV3-1 (or the pseudogene TRBV3-2) to TRBJ2-6; D is possibly TRBD2 (5 bases). The V gene's germline CDR1 is LGHDT and CDR2 YNNKEL (reference sequence). The length of the CDR3 is 17 residues. V was trimmed by 4 bases and J by 0 bases, leaving 13 bases between them. CDR3 region: CASSRADVSSGANVLTF. The CDR3 region has the DNA TGTGCCAGCAGCCGAGCGGACGTTAGCTCTGGGGCCAACGTCCTGACTTTC.

V and J are TRBV6-5 and TRBJ1-2; D is unclear. The CDR3 spans 10 residues. CDR1 and CDR2 (germline): MNHEY, SVGAGI. V dropped 7 bases and J dropped 7 bases, with 7 bases sitting between them. The CDR3, as DNA: TGTGCCAGCACCCTTGGTGGCTACACCTTC. Amino acid sequence: CASTLGGYTF.

The J gene is TRBJ1-6, the V gene TRBV25-1; D gene ambiguous. CDR3 length: 14 residues. Deletions cut 0 bases from V and 7 bases from J, with 7 bases between. Germline loops: CDR1 MGHDK, CDR2 SYGVNS. The CDR3 loop reads CASSEYTWNSPLHF. The CDR3 DNA is TGTGCCAGCAGTGAATATACCTGGAATTCACCCCTCCACTTT.

This clone was seen once. V usage is TRBV10-2 and J usage is TRBJ1-1, with TRBD1 matching 9 bases. Germline trimming cut 6 bases from V and 6 bases from J; bases unmatched to any gene: 8. The germline CDR1 and CDR2 sequences are WSHSY and SAAADI. The CDR3 consists of 14 residues. The CDR3 DNA is TGCGCCAGCAGACCCGGGACAGGGTTTTCTGAAGCTTTCTTT. Amino acids: CASRPGTGFSEAFF.

The chain joins TRBV4-1 to TRBJ2-2, with TRBD2 matching over 8 bases. Germline V gives CDR1 MGHRA, CDR2 YSYEKL. This CDR3 spans 17 amino acids. V dropped 2 bases and J dropped 4; count of bases not matched to a gene: 9. CDR3 coding DNA: TGCGCCAGCAGCCAAAACGGCCGCGGGAGGAGCACCGGGGAGCTGTTTTTT. Its protein product is CASSQNGRGRSTGELFF.

The chain couples TRBV2 to TRBJ2-2; TRBD1 might be the D (5 bases). This CDR3 comprises 15 residues. Between the trimmed V and J ends, which lost 7 bases and 0 bases, there was a span of 12 bases. CDR1 SNHLY and CDR2 FYNNEI come from the germline V gene. The CDR3, as DNA: TGTGCCAGCAATTCAGGGAAGACGAACACCGGGGAGCTGTTTTTT. As protein: CASNSGKTNTGELFF.

The gene calls are TRBV24-1 and TRBJ1-2; 8 nucleotides line up with TRBD1. The CDR3 has 18 residues. CDR1 is KGHDR and CDR2 is SFDVKD in the germline V gene. The ends lost 3 bases at V and 0 bases at J; junction bases unmatched: 11. The CDR3 region is CATSDPKQGASANYGYTF. The CDR3 coding sequence is TGTGCCACCAGTGATCCCAAGCAGGGGGCAAGTGCTAACTATGGCTACACCTTC.

The gene calls are TRBV5-1 and TRBJ1-2; unclear D gene. The CDR3 is 15 residues long. The germline V gene encodes CDR1 SGHRS and CDR2 YFSETQ. Trimming pared 2 bases from V and 8 bases from J, leaving 19 bases between. The CDR3 spells CASSLMATDNVGYTF. The CDR3 bases are TGCGCCAGCAGCTTAATGGCAACAGACAATGTCGGCTACACCTTC.

The genes are TRBV5-6 and TRBJ1-2, with D tentatively TRBD1 (6 bases). The V gene lost 2 bases and the J gene lost 7 bases, with 12 bases spanning the gap. CDR3 length equals 13 residues. Germline V CDR1 and CDR2: SGHDT, YYEEEE. The CDR3 reads CASSFWGQGGYTF. The CDR3 nucleotides are TGTGCCAGCAGCTTCTGGGGGCAGGGTGGCTACACCTTC. Based on the CDR3 plus reference TRBV5-6 and TRBJ1-2, the full variable domain is DAGVTQSPTHLIKTRGQQVTLRCSPKSGHDTVSWYQQALGQGPQFIFQYYEEEERQRGNFPDRFSGHQFPNYSSELNVNALLLGDSALYLCASSFWGQGGYTFGSGTRLTVV.

J is TRBJ1-4 and V is TRBV5-8; D is undetermined. The germline CDR1 and CDR2 sequences are SGHTS and YDEGEE. The V gene lost 0 bases and the J gene lost 0 bases, with 9 bases spanning the gap. The CDR3 runs 16 residues. CDR3 region: CASSLGWAATNEKLFF. The CDR3 coding sequence is TGTGCCAGCAGCTTGGGGTGGGCGGCAACTAATGAAAAACTGTTTTTT.

The gene calls are TRBV4-2 and TRBJ2-5, with D uncertain. Germline V CDR1 and CDR2: LGHNA, YNFKEQ. Trimming stripped 0 bases from V and 5 bases from J, with 10 bases between. CDR3 size: 14 residues. The CDR3 DNA follows: TGTGCCAGCAGCCAAGAGTGGCGTGGGGAGACCCAGTACTTC. It is translated as CASSQEWRGETQYF.

The genes are TRBV10-1 and TRBJ2-5; D uncertain. Germline V CDR1 and CDR2: WNHNN, SYGVQD (reference sequence). Between the trimmed V and J ends, which lost 4 bases and 3 bases, there was a span of 9 bases. This CDR3 is 13 amino acids long. CDR3 DNA: TGCGCCAGCAGTGCGGCGCCAAAAGAGACCCAGTACTTC. Protein: CASSAAPKETQYF.

The chain uses TRBV5-4 and TRBJ2-1; 9 nucleotides agree with TRBD1. This CDR3 contains 14 residues. The V gene end was trimmed by 4 bases and the J gene end by 16 bases; junction bases not matched to a gene: 15. Germline V gene lookup returns CDR1 SGHNT and CDR2 YYREEE (reference sequence). The CDR3 bases are TGTGCCAGCAGCCCCCCCCTCTGGACAGGGGTAGGATTCTTC. Translation gives CASSPPLWTGVGFF.

This chain joins TRBV18 and TRBJ1-3; 10 bases align to TRBD1. Germline V gene sequence: CDR1 KGHSH, CDR2 LQKENI. This CDR3 comprises 15 residues. The trim removed 5 bases at V and 4 bases at J, leaving 5 bases unmatched. CDR3: CASSSRQGAGNTIYF. The CDR3 bases are TGTGCCAGCTCATCAAGACAGGGGGCGGGAAACACCATATATTTT.

This clone was detected only once. The rearrangement joins TRBV4-1 to TRBJ2-1; 13 nucleotides align to TRBD2. V lost 3 bases and J lost 6; bases outside the gene matches: 2. CDR3 length equals 15 residues. CDR1 is MGHRA and CDR2 is YSYEKL in the germline V gene. CDR3 nucleotides: TGCGCCAGCAGCCACGGACTAGCGGGAGCCAATGAGCAGTTCTTC. It translates to CASSHGLAGANEQFF.

V is TRBV9 and J is TRBJ1-6; possibly TRBD1 for D (6 bases). Trimming stripped 0 bases from V and 8 bases from J, with 15 bases between. The germline V gene encodes CDR1 SGDLS and CDR2 YYNGEE. This CDR3 comprises 16 residues. CDR3 amino acids: CASSVDEGGAYSPLHF. The CDR3 bases are TGTGCCAGCAGCGTAGATGAAGGGGGGGCCTATTCACCCCTCCACTTT.

The CDR3 DNA reads TGTGCCAGCAGTCCTAGGGGGGGGAAGGTCACTGAAGCTTTCTTT. Translated: CASSPRGGKVTEAFF. The chain carries TRBV13 and TRBJ1-1, with D possibly TRBD1 on 6 matching bases. This CDR3 is built from 15 residues. Germline loops: CDR1 PRHDT, CDR2 FYEKMQ (reference sequence). V gave up 6 bases and J gave up 4 bases, with 18 bases separating them.

This clone has only one observation. The chain has TRBV7-3 and TRBJ2-3, with D hard to call. Germline assignment: CDR1 SGHTA and CDR2 FQGTGA. The CDR3 consists of 12 residues. V was clipped by 5 bases and J by 4 bases, with 7 bases between them. Here the CDR3 DNA reads TGTGCCAGCAGCGCCAGTTCAGATACGCAGTATTTT. Translation gives CASSASSDTQYF.

The chain has TRBV5-3 and TRBJ1-5; D is uncertain. TRBV5-3 is designated an ORF whose function remains uncertain. V gave up 0 bases and J gave up 1 base, with 8 bases separating them. The CDR3 has 15 amino acids. CDR3 coding DNA: TGTGCCAGAAGCTTGGGGGGAGCGAGCAATCAGCCCCAGCATTTT. This sequence encodes CARSLGGASNQPQHF.

The chain carries TRBV19 and TRBJ2-3, with D perhaps matching TRBD1 (6 bases). Deletions cut 5 bases from V and 1 base from J, with 16 bases between. The CDR3 contains 16 residues. The germline CDR1 and CDR2 sequences are LNHDA and SQIVND (reference sequence). Written as DNA, the CDR3 is TGTGCCAGTAGTGAACCGAGGGGGAGCGGCACAGATACGCAGTATTTT. Translation: CASSEPRGSGTDTQYF.

The chain recombines TRBV5-4 with TRBJ1-6; 8 bases are a match to TRBD1. The germline V gene has CDR1 SGHNT and CDR2 YYREEE (reference sequence). Unmatched junction bases numbered 2, after V lost 5 bases and J lost 7 bases. The CDR3 length is 13 residues. This CDR3 reads CASRQGDNSPLHF. CDR3 DNA sequence: TGTGCCAGCAGACAGGGGGACAATTCACCCCTCCACTTT. Looking up the rest from reference TRBV5-4 and TRBJ1-6 gives the full variable domain: ETGVTQSPTHLIKTRGQQVTLRCSSQSGHNTVSWYQQALGQGPQFIFQYYREEENGRGNFPPRFSGLQFPNYSSELNVNALELDDSALYLCASRQGDNSPLHFGNGTRLTVT.